This TCR beta chain was documented in a study of blood T cell repertoires in COVID-19. V lost 1 base to trimming and J lost 7 bases, with 16 bases between them. The germline V gene encodes CDR1 SEHNR and CDR2 FQNEAQ (reference sequence). This CDR3 contains 15 residues. Measured with immunoSEQ multiplex PCR; TCRdb has only the in-frame clones, and not every one. The sample carries approximately 230,000 clones, 84% recorded once. The source of this sequence is a man in his thirties or forties with active or convalescent COVID-19. V usage is TRBV7-9 and J usage is TRBJ1-1; no clear D gene. The specimen sequenced was peripheral blood. The CDR3 DNA sequence: TGTGCCAGCAGCTTAGGGCTGGGCGCCGGCCTTGAAGCTTTCTTT. Protein product: CASSLGLGAGLEAFF. Using reference TRBV7-9 and TRBJ1-1 for the parts outside the CDR3, the full variable domain is DTGVSQNPRHKITKRGQNVTFRCDPISEHNRLYWYRQTLGQGPEFLTYFQNEAQLEKSRLLSDRFSAERPKGSFSTLEIQRTEQGDSAMYLCASSLGLGAGLEAFFGQGTRLTVV.